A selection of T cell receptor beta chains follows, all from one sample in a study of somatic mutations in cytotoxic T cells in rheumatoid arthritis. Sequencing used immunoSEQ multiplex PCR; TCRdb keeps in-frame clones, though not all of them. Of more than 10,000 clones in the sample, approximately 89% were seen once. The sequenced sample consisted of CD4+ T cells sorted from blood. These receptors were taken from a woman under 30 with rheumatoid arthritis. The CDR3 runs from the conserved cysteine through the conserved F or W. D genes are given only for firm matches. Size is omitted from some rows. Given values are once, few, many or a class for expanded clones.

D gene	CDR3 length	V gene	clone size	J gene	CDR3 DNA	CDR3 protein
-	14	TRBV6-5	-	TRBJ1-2	TGTGCCAGCACCTCTGCCCAGGTTAACTATGGCTACACCTTC	CASTSAQVNYGYTF
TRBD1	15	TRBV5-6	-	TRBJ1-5	TGTGCCAGCAGCCCCGGGACAGGAGGCAATCAGCCCCAGCATTTT	CASSPGTGGNQPQHF
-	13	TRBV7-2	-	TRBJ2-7	TGTGCCAGCAGCTTATTCAGGGGCCGCGAGCAGTACTTC	CASSLFRGREQYF
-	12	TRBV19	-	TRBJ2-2	TGTGCCAGTAGTATTGGACAGGGGGAGCTGTTTTTT	CASSIGQGELFF
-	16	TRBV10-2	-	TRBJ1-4	TGCGCCAGCAGGTCGGGTAAACAGGGCTCTAATGAAAAACTGTTTTTT	CASRSGKQGSNEKLFF
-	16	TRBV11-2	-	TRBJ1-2	TGTGCCAGCAGCTTAGAATATACGGCAGTTAATAGCGGCTACACCTTC	CASSLEYTAVNSGYTF
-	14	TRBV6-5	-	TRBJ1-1	TGTGCCAGCACGGCAGGCTCTATGAACACTGAAGCTTTCTTT	CASTAGSMNTEAFF
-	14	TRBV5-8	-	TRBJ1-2	TGTGCCAGCAGCTCGTACGGGGGGTCTTATGGCTACACCTTC	CASSSYGGSYGYTF
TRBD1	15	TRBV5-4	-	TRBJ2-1	TGTGCCAGCAGCGCGAGTGGACAGGGCCACAATGAGCAGTTCTTC	CASSASGQGHNEQFF
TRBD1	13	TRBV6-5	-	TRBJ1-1	TGTGCCAGCAGTTTGCAGGGGGCAACTGAAGCTTTCTTT	CASSLQGATEAFF
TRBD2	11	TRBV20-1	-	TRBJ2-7	TGCGGAGCGGGGACGGACTACGAGCAGTACTTC	CGAGTDYEQYF
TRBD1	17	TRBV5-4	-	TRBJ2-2	TGTGCCAGCAGCTTGGAATCCGGGACAGGGTACACCGGGGAGCTGTTTTTT	CASSLESGTGYTGELFF
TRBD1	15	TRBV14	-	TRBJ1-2	TGTGCCAGCAGCCAAGCAATTTCAGGGGGCGAGGGCTACACCTTC	CASSQAISGGEGYTF
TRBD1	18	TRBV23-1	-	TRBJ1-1	TGCGCCAGCAGTCAGAGCCCAGGGGGCGGGGGGGATAACACTGAAGCTTTCTTT	CASSQSPGGGGDNTEAFF
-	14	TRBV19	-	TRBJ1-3	TGTGCCAGTATATCACAGGGAGTTGGAAACACCATATATTTT	CASISQGVGNTIYF
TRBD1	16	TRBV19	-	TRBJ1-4	TGTGCCAGTAGTATAAAATCGGGGACAGCGAATGAAAAACTGTTTTTT	CASSIKSGTANEKLFF
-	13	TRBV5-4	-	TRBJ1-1	TGTGCCAGCATAGGCGGGGGAGGGGGTGAAGCTTTCTTT	CASIGGGGGEAFF
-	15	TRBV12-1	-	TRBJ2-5	TGTGCCAGCAGCAAGCCCTGGACAGTGCGGGAGACCCAGTACTTC	CASSKPWTVRETQYF
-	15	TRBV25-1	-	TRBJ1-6	TGTGCCAGCAGTGAATATGGCCAGGGAAAGTCACCCCTCCACTTT	CASSEYGQGKSPLHF
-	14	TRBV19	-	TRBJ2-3	TGTGCCAGTAGTATTCCGGGGGGCCCAGATACGCAGTATTTT	CASSIPGGPDTQYF
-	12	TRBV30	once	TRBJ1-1	TGTGCCTGGAGAATCGGGGGGACTGAAGCTTTCTTT	CAWRIGGTEAFF
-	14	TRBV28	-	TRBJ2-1	TGTGCCAGCAGTTTAGGGGCGCAGGACGATGAGCAGTTCTTC	CASSLGAQDDEQFF
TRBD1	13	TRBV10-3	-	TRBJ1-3	TGTGCCATCACCGACAGGGGTTTGAACACCATATATTTT	CAITDRGLNTIYF
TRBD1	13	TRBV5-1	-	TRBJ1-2	TGCGCCAGCAGCTTGTCACAGGGGTATGGCTACACCTTC	CASSLSQGYGYTF
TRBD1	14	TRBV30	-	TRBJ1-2	TGTGCCTGGAGGGGGACAGGGAAAAACTATGGCTACACCTTC	CAWRGTGKNYGYTF
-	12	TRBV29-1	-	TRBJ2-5	TGCAGCGTTTTGGTCAGGGAAGAGACCCAGTACTTC	CSVLVREETQYF
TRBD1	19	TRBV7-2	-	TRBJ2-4	TGTGCCAGCAGCTGGGGGGGGACAGGGACCTTATTAGCCAAAAACATTCAGTACTTC	CASSWGGTGTLLAKNIQYF
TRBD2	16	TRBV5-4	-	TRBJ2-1	TGTGCCAGCAGCTCCCCAGGACTAGCGGGAGTGAGTGAGCAGTTCTTC	CASSSPGLAGVSEQFF
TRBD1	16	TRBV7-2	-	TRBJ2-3	TGTGCCAGCAGCGCCCGGACAGGGGGATCCACAGATACGCAGTATTTT	CASSARTGGSTDTQYF
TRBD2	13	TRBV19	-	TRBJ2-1	TGTGCCAGTAGTAACGGGAGGGACAATGAGCAGTTCTTC	CASSNGRDNEQFF
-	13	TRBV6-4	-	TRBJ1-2	TGTGCCAGCAGAGCTACAGGGACGGGAGGCTACACCTTC	CASRATGTGGYTF
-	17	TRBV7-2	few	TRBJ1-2	TGTGCCAGCAGCTTAGAGGGCAGGGGATGGGTAGTGGGTGGCTACACCTTC	CASSLEGRGWVVGGYTF
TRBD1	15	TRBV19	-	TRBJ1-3	TGTGCCAGTAGTACTGGGACAGGCTCTGGAAACACCATATATTTT	CASSTGTGSGNTIYF
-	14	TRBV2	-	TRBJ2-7	TGTGCCAGCAGTGGTCAGCAGGCATCCTACGAGCAGTACTTC	CASSGQQASYEQYF
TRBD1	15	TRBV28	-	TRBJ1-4	TGTGCCAGCAGTCCGACAGGGACAACTAATGAAAAACTGTTTTTT	CASSPTGTTNEKLFF
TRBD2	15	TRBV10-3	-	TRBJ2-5	TGTGCCATCAGTGGGGGGCTAGCGGGGGTAGAGACCCAGTACTTC	CAISGGLAGVETQYF
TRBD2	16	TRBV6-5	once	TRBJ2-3	TGTGCCAGCAGTTACTCCTGGACTAGCGGGGGGAATACGCAGTATTTT	CASSYSWTSGGNTQYF
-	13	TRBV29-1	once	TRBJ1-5	TGCAGCGTCGCCCCCCAGGGCAATCAGCCCCAGCATTTT	CSVAPQGNQPQHF
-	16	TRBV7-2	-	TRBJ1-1	TGTGCCAGCAGGCAGAGGGCCAGCATGGAGGTCACTGAAGCTTTCTTT	CASRQRASMEVTEAFF
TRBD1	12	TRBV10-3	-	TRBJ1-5	TGTGCCATCAGTGAAACAGGGGAGCCCCAGCATTTT	CAISETGEPQHF
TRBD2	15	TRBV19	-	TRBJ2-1	TGTGCCAGTAGTATCGGCGGGAGCTACCACAATGAGCAGTTCTTC	CASSIGGSYHNEQFF
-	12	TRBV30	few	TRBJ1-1	TGTGCCTGGGACAGATGGAACACTGAAGCTTTCTTT	CAWDRWNTEAFF
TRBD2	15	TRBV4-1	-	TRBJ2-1	TGCGCCAGCAGCCAAGTTGCGCGGGAGTCTGGTGAGCAGTTCTTC	CASSQVARESGEQFF
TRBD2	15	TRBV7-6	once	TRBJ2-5	TGTGCCAGCAGCCCCCGACGGCGGGAGGTAGAGACCCAGTACTTC	CASSPRRREVETQYF
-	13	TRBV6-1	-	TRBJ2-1	TGTGCCAGCAGTGACCGGGGAGGATGGGAGCAGTTCTTC	CASSDRGGWEQFF
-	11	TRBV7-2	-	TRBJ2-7	TGTGCCAGCAGCTACTATTACGAGCAGTACTTC	CASSYYYEQYF
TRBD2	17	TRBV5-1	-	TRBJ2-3	TGCGCCAGCAGCACTGGACTTAGCGGGGGGAGTACAGATACGCAGTATTTT	CASSTGLSGGSTDTQYF
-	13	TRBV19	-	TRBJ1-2	TGTGCCAGTAGTATAACAGTACCCTATGGCTACACCTTC	CASSITVPYGYTF
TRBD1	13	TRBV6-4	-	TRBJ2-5	TGTGCCAGCAGTTCGGACAGGGGAGAGACCCAGTACTTC	CASSSDRGETQYF
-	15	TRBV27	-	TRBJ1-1	TGTGCCAGCAGTTTACGGGACACCATGAACACTGAAGCTTTCTTT	CASSLRDTMNTEAFF
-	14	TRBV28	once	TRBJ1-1	TGTGCCAGCATCGAGGGAGGTACGAACACTGAAGCTTTCTTT	CASIEGGTNTEAFF
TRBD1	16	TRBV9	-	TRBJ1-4	TGTGCCAGCAGCGTGCAGGGGGGTACCCTTGTAGAAAAACTGTTTTTT	CASSVQGGTLVEKLFF
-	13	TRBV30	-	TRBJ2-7	TGTGCCTGGAGTAGTCGGAGTGGAGGGGAGCAGTACTTC	CAWSSRSGGEQYF
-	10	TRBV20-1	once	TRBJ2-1	TGCAGTGCTAGCCTCAATGAGCAGTTCTTC	CSASLNEQFF
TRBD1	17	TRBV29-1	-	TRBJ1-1	TGCAGCGTTGAGGGACAGGGCCGGACATCTACGTTCGCTGAAGCTTTCTTT	CSVEGQGRTSTFAEAFF